Sequencing of this TCR beta chain was carried out in a study of blood T cell repertoires in COVID-19. The Seattle site enrolled patients during active infection and followed them longitudinally. Here immunoSEQ multiplex PCR was the method, and the copy in TCRdb shows in-frame clones only, minus some. The sample lists some 29,000 clones, approximately 83% occurring once. Sequencing used peripheral blood. The receptor comes from a woman of 80 years or more with COVID-19, enrolled during active disease.

CDR3 residues: CAWSVLQGANSPLHF. DNA for the CDR3: TGTGCCTGGAGTGTACTGCAGGGGGCAAATTCACCCCTCCACTTT. The V and J genes are TRBV30 and TRBJ1-6; 8 nucleotides align to TRBD1. V lost 0 bases and J lost 7; bases outside the gene matches: 5. The CDR3 length is 15 residues. Germline-derived CDR1 and CDR2 are GTSNPN and SVGIG (reference sequence).